This TCR beta chain was observed in a study of blood T cell repertoires in COVID-19. CDR3 length equals 15 residues. Germline CDR1 and CDR2: SGHRS and YFSETQ. J was trimmed by 1 base and V by 0 bases; bases with no gene match: 3. Using immunoSEQ multiplex PCR, the repertoire was profiled, and TCRdb retains in-frame clones only, with some absent. The sample shows about 97,000 clones, more than 75% of them seen only once. Specimen: peripheral blood. V usage is TRBV5-1 and J usage is TRBJ1-1; 7 nucleotides agree with TRBD1. This TCR was recovered from a human donor in a cohort sampled during active COVID-19. CDR3 loop: CASSLATGRNTEAFF. In DNA form, the CDR3 reads TGCGCCAGCAGCTTGGCGACAGGGCGGAACACTGAAGCTTTCTTT.